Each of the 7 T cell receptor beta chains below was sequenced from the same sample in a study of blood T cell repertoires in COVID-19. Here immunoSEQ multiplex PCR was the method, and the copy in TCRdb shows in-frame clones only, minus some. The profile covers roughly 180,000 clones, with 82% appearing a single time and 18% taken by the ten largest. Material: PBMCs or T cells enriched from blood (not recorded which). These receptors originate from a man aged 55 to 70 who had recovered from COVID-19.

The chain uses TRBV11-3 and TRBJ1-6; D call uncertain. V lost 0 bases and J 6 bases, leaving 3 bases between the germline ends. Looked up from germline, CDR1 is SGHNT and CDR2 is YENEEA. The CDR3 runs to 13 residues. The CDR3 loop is CASSLELNSPLHF. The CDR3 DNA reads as TGTGCCAGCAGCTTAGAACTTAATTCACCCCTCCACTTT.

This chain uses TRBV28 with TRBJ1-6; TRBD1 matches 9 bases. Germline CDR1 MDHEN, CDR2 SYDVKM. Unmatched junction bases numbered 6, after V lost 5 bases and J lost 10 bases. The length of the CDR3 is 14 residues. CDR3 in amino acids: CASSTQGARSPLHF. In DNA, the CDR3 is TGTGCCAGCAGTACACAGGGGGCGCGATCACCCCTCCACTTT.

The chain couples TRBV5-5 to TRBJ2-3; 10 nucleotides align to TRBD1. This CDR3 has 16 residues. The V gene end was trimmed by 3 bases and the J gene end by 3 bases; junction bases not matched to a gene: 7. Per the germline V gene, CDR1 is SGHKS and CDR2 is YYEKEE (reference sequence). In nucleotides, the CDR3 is TGTGCCAGCAGCTCCCCCGGGACAGGGGTTACAGATACGCAGTATTTT. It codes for CASSSPGTGVTDTQYF.

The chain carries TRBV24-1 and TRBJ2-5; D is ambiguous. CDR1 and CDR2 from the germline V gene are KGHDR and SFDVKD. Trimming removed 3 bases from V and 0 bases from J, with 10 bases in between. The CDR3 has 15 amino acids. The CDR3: CATSDTTGYQETQYF. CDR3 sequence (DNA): TGTGCCACCAGTGATACAACCGGGTACCAAGAGACCCAGTACTTC.

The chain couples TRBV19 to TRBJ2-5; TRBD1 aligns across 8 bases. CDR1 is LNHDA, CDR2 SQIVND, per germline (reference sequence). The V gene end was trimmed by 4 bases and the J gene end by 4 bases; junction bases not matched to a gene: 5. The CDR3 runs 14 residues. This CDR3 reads CASSKDRGSETQYF. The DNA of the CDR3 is TGTGCCAGTAGTAAAGACAGGGGCTCAGAGACCCAGTACTTC.

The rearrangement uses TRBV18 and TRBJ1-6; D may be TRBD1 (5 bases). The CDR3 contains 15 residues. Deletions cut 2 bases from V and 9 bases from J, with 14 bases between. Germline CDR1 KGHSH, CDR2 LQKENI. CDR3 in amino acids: CASSPDRTRSSPLHF. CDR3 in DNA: TGTGCCAGCTCACCAGACAGAACCAGAAGTTCACCCCTCCACTTT.

The CDR3 region is CASKPAGGGNQPQHF. CDR3 DNA sequence: TGTGCCAGCAAGCCCGCAGGGGGAGGCAATCAGCCCCAGCATTTT. The V call is TRBV28, the J call TRBJ1-5; 7 bases fit TRBD1. The germline V gene encodes CDR1 MDHEN and CDR2 SYDVKM. V gave up 7 bases and J gave up 2 bases; unmatched junction bases: 8. The CDR3 has 15 amino acids. Full variable domain (outside the CDR3, taken from reference TRBV28 and TRBJ1-5): DVKVTQSSRYLVKRTGEKVFLECVQDMDHENMFWYRQDPGLGLRLIYFSYDVKMKEKGDIPEGYSVSREKKERFSLILESASTNQTSMYLCASKPAGGGNQPQHFGDGTRLSIL.